This T cell receptor beta chain was identified in a study of preoperative IRX-2 immunotherapy in early breast cancer. Treatment described: preoperative locoregional IRX-2 cytokine immunotherapy. This phase Ib study tested locoregional IRX-2 cytokine immunotherapy given before surgery. Assay used: immunoSEQ multiplex PCR; TCRdb lists only in-frame clones, some missing. The sample yields about 23,000 clones, roughly nine tenths seen once. CDR3 length: 15 residues. Germline assignment: CDR1 LGHNT and CDR2 FRNRAP. V was cut by 0 bases and J by 2 bases, with 11 bases left in between. The TCR sequence derives from a human donor with breast cancer. This material consisted of tumor tissue, taken after IRX-2 immunotherapy. The rearrangement joins TRBV12-5 to TRBJ2-7, with D perhaps TRBD2 (5 bases). The CDR3: CASGLVLGVTYEQYF. The CDR3 DNA follows: TGTGCTAGTGGTTTGGTACTAGGAGTCACCTACGAGCAGTACTTC.